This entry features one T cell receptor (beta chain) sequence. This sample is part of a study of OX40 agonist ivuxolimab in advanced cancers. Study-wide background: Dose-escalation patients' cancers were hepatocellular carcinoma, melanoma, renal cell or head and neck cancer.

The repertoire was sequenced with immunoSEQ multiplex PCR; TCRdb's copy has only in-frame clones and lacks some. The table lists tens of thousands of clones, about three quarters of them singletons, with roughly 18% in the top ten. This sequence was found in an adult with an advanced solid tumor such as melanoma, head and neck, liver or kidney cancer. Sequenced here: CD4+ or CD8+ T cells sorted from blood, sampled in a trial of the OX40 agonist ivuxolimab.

The CDR3: CASSLYRSEKLFF. The CDR3 DNA is TGTGCCAGCAGTTTATATCGGAGTGAAAAACTGTTTTTT. The chain combines TRBV27 with TRBJ1-4; D gene ambiguous. This CDR3 contains 13 residues. Trimming removed 1 base from V and 7 bases from J, with 7 bases in between. Per germline, CDR1 MNHEY and CDR2 SMNVEV (reference sequence). The whole variable domain, filled in from reference TRBV27 and TRBJ1-4, reads EAQVTQNPRYLITVTGKKLTVTCSQNMNHEYMSWYRQDPGLGLRQIYYSMNVEVTDKGDVPEGYKVSRKEKRNFPLILESPSPNQTSLYFCASSLYRSEKLFFGSGTQLSVL.